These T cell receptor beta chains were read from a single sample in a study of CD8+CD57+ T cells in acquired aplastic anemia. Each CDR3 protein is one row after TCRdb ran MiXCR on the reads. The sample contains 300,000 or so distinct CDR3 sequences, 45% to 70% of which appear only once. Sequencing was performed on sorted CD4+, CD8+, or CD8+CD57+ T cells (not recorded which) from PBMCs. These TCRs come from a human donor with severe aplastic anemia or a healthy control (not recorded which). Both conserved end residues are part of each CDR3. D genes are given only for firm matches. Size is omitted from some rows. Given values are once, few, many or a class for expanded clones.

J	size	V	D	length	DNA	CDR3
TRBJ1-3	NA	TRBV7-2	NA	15	TGTGCCAGCAGCAGGCTAGGGGGGAATGGAAACACCATATATTTT	CASSRLGGNGNTIYF
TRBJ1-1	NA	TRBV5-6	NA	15	TGTGCCAGCATGCCAGGCAGGACGGAGAACACTGAAGCTTTCTTT	CASMPGRTENTEAFF
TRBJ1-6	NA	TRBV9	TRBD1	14	TGTGCCAGCAGCCCAGGACAGGGGAATTCACCCCTCCACTTT	CASSPGQGNSPLHF
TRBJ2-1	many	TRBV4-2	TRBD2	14	TGTGCCAGCAGCCAGGGGGGGTCGCACAATGAGCAGTTCTTC	CASSQGGSHNEQFF
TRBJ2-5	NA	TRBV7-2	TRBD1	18	TGTGCCAGCAGCTTAGACCATCTTGGGACAGGGGACGGGGAGACCCAGTACTTC	CASSLDHLGTGDGETQYF
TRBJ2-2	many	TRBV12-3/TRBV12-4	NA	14	TGTGCCACCCTTCCGGGGGTTAATCCCGGGGAGCTGTTTTTT	CATLPGVNPGELFF
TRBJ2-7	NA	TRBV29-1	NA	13	TGCAGCGTCCGAGGGGGGAGGTCCTACGAGCAGCACTTC	CSVRGGRSYEQHF
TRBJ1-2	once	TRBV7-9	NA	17	TGTGCCAGCAGCTTAGAGGGTTCGCAGGGGACTAACTATGGCTACACCTTC	CASSLEGSQGTNYGYTF
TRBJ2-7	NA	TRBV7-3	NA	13	TGCGCCAGCAGCTTGGTTACGGGAGACGAGCAGTACTTC	CASSLVTGDEQYF
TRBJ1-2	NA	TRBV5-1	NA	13	TGCGCCAGCAGCTTGGAACAGAACTATGGCTACACCTTC	CASSLEQNYGYTF
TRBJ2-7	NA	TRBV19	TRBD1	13	TGTGCCAGTAGTTTCGACAGGGGCGGGCGGCAGTACTTC	CASSFDRGGRQYF
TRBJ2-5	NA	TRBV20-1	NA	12	TGCAGTGCTAGAGCCAGCGAGGAGACCCAGTACTTC	CSARASEETQYF
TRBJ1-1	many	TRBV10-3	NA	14	TGTGCCATCAGTGATGTCGGGGGGCGTGATGAAGCTTTCTTT	CAISDVGGRDEAFF
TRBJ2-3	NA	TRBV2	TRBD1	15	TGTGCCAGCAGTGAATTTGGACAGGGGGTAGATACGCAGTATTTT	CASSEFGQGVDTQYF
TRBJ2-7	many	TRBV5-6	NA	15	TGTGCCAGCAGCTTGTGGAGGGTCGGGCCCTACGAGCAGTACTTC	CASSLWRVGPYEQYF
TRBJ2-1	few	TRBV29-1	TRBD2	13	TGCAGCGTTGCAGGTAGCGGGAAATCAGAGCAGTTCTTC	CSVAGSGKSEQFF
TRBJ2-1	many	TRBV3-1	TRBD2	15	TGTGCCAGCAGCCAAGGGCGGGGGGGGGACAATGAGCAGTTCTTC	CASSQGRGGDNEQFF
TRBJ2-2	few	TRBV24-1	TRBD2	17	TGTGCCACCAGTGATCAGGGACTAGCGGGGGGACCCGGGGAGCTGTTTTTT	CATSDQGLAGGPGELFF
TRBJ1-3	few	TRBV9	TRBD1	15	TGTGCCAGCAGCGGAGGGACAGGGGGAGGAAACACCATATATTTT	CASSGGTGGGNTIYF
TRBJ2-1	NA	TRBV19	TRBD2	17	TGTGCCAGTAGTGCCGACAGGACTAGCGGGACGTACAATGAGCAGTTCTTC	CASSADRTSGTYNEQFF
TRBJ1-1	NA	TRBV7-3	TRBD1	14	TGTGCCAGCGGCCTAGGACAGGCTAACAATGAAGCTTTCTTT	CASGLGQANNEAFF
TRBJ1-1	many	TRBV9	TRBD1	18	TGTGCCAGCAGCGTCCCACCGGGGACAGCCTTCCAAACAACGACAGCTTTCTTT	CASSVPPGTAFQTTTAFF
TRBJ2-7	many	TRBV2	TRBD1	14	TGTGCCAGCAGAGGACAGGGGGTCTCCTACGAGCAGTACTTC	CASRGQGVSYEQYF
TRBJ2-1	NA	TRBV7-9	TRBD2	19	TGTGCCAGCAGCTTAGCGCTCAGCTTAAGAGAGCGGGGGTGGGATGAGCAGTTCTTC	CASSLALSLRERGWDEQFF
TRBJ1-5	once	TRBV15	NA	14	TGTGCCACCAGCAGAATTTATAGCAATCAGCCCCAGCATTTT	CATSRIYSNQPQHF
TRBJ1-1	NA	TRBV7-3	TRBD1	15	TGTGCCAGCAGCCCCCAGACAGGGTTGAACACTGAAGCTTTCTTT	CASSPQTGLNTEAFF
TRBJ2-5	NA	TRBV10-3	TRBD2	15	TGTGCCATCAGTGCCCCAGCGGGAGAGGGAGAGACCCAGTACTTC	CAISAPAGEGETQYF
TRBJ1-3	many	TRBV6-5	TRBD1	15	TGTGCCAGCAGGGGACAGGGGGCGTTTGGAAACACCATATATTTT	CASRGQGAFGNTIYF
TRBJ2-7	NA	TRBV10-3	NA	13	TGTGCCATCAGTGAGGGCAGAAGTTACGAGCAGTACTTC	CAISEGRSYEQYF
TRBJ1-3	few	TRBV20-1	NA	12	TGCAGTGCTAGAGATCAGGACCACACCATATATTTT	CSARDQDHTIYF
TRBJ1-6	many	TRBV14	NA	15	TGTGCCAGCAGCCCGGGATGGGGGATCGTTTCACCCCTCCACTTT	CASSPGWGIVSPLHF
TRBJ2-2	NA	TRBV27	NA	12	TGTGCCAGCAGTTTAAGAACCGGGGAGCTGTTTTTT	CASSLRTGELFF
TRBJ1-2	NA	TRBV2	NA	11	TGTGCCAGCAGCCCACTCGTGGCATTACAGTTC	CASSPLVALQF
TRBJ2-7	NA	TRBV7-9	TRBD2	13	TGTGCCAGCAGCTTGGGGGGGGAGTACGAGCAGTACTTC	CASSLGGEYEQYF
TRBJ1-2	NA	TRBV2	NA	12	TGTGCCGGCAGTGAATTCGGGGGGGGCTACACCTTC	CAGSEFGGGYTF
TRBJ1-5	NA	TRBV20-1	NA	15	TGCAGTGCTAGACGGGGGGCGACGGGCAATCAGCCCCAGCATTTT	CSARRGATGNQPQHF
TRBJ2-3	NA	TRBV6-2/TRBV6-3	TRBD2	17	TGTGCCAGCAGTTTAAGACTAGCGGGGGGCAGGCCAGATACGCAGTATTTT	CASSLRLAGGRPDTQYF
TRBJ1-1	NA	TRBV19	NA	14	TGTGCCAGTAGTATAGTAACCGAGGGGACTGAAGCTTTCTTT	CASSIVTEGTEAFF
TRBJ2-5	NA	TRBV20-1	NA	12	TGCAATGCTCAAGCCAGGAAGCAGACCCAGTACTTC	CNAQARKQTQYF
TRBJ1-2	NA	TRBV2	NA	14	TGTGCCAGCTACACAGGACCCTTTAACTATGGCTACACCTTC	CASYTGPFNYGYTF
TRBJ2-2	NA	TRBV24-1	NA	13	TGTGCCACCAAAGAGTCTAGCACCGGGGAGCTGTTTTTT	CATKESSTGELFF
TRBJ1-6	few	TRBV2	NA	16	TGTGCCAGCAGTGAGGGGACGGGGACCCTTAATTCACCCCTCCACTTT	CASSEGTGTLNSPLHF
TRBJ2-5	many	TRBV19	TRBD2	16	TGTGCCAGTAGTATACGGAGGCTAGCGGGGGTGGAGACCCAGTACTTC	CASSIRRLAGVETQYF
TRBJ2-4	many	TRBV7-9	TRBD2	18	TGTGCCAGCAGCCAGACTAGCGGGGGGGCCGACGCCAAAAACATTCAGTACTTC	CASSQTSGGADAKNIQYF
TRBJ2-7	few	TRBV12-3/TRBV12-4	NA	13	TGTGCCAGCAGTTTAGCGCTGGGCTACGAGCAGTACTTC	CASSLALGYEQYF
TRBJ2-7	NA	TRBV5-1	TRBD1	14	TGCGCCAGCAGCTGGAGGGACAGGCTTTACGAGCAGTACTTC	CASSWRDRLYEQYF
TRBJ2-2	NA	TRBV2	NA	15	TGTGCCAGCAGTGGGGAACAGCCGAACACCGGGGAGCTGTTTTTT	CASSGEQPNTGELFF
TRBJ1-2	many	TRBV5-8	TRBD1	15	TGTGCCAGCAGCTTGGACGGACAGGGCGGCTATGGCTACACCTTC	CASSLDGQGGYGYTF
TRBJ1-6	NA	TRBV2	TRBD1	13	TGTGCCAGCAGGGGACAGTATAATTCACCCCTCCACTTT	CASRGQYNSPLHF
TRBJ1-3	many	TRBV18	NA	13	TGTGCCAGCTCACCCCCGCAGGGAAACACCATATATTTT	CASSPPQGNTIYF
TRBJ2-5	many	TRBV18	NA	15	TGTGCCAGCTCGGAAGCAGGGAGGCAGAAAGAGACCCAGTACTTC	CASSEAGRQKETQYF
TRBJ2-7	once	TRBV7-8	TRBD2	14	TGTGCCAGCGGGTCAAGCGGGGGAACCTACGAGCAGTACTTC	CASGSSGGTYEQYF
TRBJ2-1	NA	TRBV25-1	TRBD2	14	TGTGCCAGCAGTTCTAGCGGACCCTACAATGAGCAGTTCTTC	CASSSSGPYNEQFF
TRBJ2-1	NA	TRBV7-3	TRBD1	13	TGTGCCAGCGGTTGGACAGGAAGGGATGAGCAGTTCTTC	CASGWTGRDEQFF
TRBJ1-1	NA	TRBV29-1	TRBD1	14	TGCAGCGTTGAAGGACAGGGGCTGAACACTGAAGCTTTCTTT	CSVEGQGLNTEAFF
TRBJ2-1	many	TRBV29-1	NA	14	TGCAGCGGTCTCGCAACCTTAGCGTACAATGAGCAGTTCTTC	CSGLATLAYNEQFF
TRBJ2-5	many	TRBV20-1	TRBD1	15	TGCAGTGTCACCTCCCCGGGACAGGGGAAAGAGACCCAGTACTTC	CSVTSPGQGKETQYF